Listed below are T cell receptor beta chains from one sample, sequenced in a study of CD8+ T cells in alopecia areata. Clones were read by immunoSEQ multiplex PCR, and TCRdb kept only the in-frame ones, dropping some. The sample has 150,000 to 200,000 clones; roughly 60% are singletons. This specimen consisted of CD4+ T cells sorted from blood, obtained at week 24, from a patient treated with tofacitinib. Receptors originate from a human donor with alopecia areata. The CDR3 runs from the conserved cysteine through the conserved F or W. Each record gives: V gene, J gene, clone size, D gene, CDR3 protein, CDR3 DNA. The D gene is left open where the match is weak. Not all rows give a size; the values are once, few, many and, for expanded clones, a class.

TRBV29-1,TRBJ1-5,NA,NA,CSVEVNSNQPQHF,TGCAGCGTTGAAGTTAATAGCAATCAGCCCCAGCATTTT
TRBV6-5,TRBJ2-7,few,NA,CASRPGPEVYEQYF,TGTGCCAGCAGACCCGGGCCAGAGGTGTACGAGCAGTACTTC
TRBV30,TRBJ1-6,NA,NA,CAWSVMGDYLHNSPLHF,TGTGCCTGGAGTGTCATGGGGGACTATCTACATAATTCACCCCTCCACTTT
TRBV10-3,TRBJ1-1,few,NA,CAITSGAPNTEAFF,TGTGCCATCACCTCCGGCGCACCGAACACTGAAGCTTTCTTT
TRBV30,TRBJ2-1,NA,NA,CALGAFSYNEQFF,TGTGCCCTCGGCGCCTTTTCCTACAATGAGCAGTTCTTC
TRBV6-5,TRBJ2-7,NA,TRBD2,CASSYPTGGEQYF,TGTGCCAGCAGTTACCCGACGGGGGGCGAGCAGTACTTC
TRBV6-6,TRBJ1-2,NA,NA,CASSPGGWNGYTF,TGTGCCAGCAGCCCCGGGGGGTGGAACGGCTACACCTTC
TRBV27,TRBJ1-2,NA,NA,CASSLGTNYGYTF,TGTGCCAGCAGTTTAGGCACTAACTATGGCTACACCTTC
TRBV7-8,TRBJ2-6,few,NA,CASIGPLDFSGANVLTF,TGTGCCAGCATCGGACCGCTCGACTTCTCTGGGGCCAACGTCCTGACTTTC
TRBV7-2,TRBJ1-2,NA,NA,CASSSTGINYGYTF,TGTGCCAGCAGTTCCACAGGGATAAACTATGGCTACACCTTC
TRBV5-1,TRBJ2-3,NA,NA,CASSLEGSTDTQYF,TGCGCCAGCAGCTTGGAAGGGAGCACAGATACGCAGTATTTT
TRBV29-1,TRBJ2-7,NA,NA,CSVVVGPYEQYF,TGCAGCGTTGTGGTAGGACCCTACGAGCAGTACTTC
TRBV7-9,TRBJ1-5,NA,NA,CASSPRDSNQPQHF,TGTGCCAGCAGCCCGCGGGACAGCAATCAGCCCCAGCATTTT
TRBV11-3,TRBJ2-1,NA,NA,CASSKGGEQFF,TGTGCCAGCAGCAAGGGGGGTGAGCAGTTCTTC
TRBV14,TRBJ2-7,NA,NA,CASSRLKASYEQYF,TGTGCCAGCAGCCGCCTAAAAGCGTCCTACGAGCAGTACTTC
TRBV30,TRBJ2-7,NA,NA,CAWSLQIYEQYF,TGTGCCTGGAGTTTACAGATCTACGAGCAGTACTTC
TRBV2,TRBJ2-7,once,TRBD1,CASSETGQGTYEQYF,TGTGCCAGCAGTGAAACGGGACAGGGCACCTACGAGCAGTACTTC
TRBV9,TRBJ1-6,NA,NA,CASSLTGSNSPLHF,TGTGCCAGCAGCCTCACAGGGTCCAATTCACCCCTCCACTTT
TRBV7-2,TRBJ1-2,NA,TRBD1,CASSLAVTGGQGYTF,TGTGCCAGCAGCTTAGCGGTGACAGGGGGTCAGGGCTACACCTTC
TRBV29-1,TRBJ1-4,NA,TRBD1,CSARQGNEKLFF,TGCAGCGCCCGACAGGGTAATGAAAAACTGTTTTTT
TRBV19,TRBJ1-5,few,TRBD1,CASSRGTGGRQPQHF,TGTGCCAGTAGTCGGGGGACAGGGGGTCGCCAGCCCCAGCATTTT
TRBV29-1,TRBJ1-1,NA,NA,CSVVGIQAFF,TGCAGCGTTGTAGGGATACAAGCTTTCTTT
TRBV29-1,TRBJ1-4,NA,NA,CSVEEGRDGATNEKLFF,TGCAGCGTTGAAGAGGGCAGGGACGGAGCGACTAATGAAAAACTGTTTTTT
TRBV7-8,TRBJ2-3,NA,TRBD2,CASSPGTSGAKKYSQYF,TGTGCCAGCAGCCCTGGGACTAGCGGGGCAAAGAAGTATTCGCAGTATTTT
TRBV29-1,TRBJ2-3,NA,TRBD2,CSAPAGGVLTSTDTQYF,TGCAGCGCCCCAGCGGGGGGGGTCCTCACTAGCACAGATACGCAGTATTTT
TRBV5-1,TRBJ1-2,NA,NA,CASGEITGYGYTF,TGCGCCAGCGGAGAAATAACAGGGTATGGCTACACCTTC